Listed below are T cell receptor beta chains from one sample, sequenced in a study of identifying expanded T cells in peripheral blood. Sequencing used immunoSEQ multiplex PCR; TCRdb keeps in-frame clones, though not all of them. The sample has 90,000 to 100,000 clones, roughly 88% seen once. What was sequenced was blood. These receptors were collected from a person aged 18 to 75 in good health. CDR3s include the opening cysteine and the closing phenylalanine or tryptophan. The D gene is left open where the match is weak. Part of the rows lack a size; the others show once, few, many or a class for expanded clones.

d_gene: -; j_gene: TRBJ1-2; v_gene: TRBV7-9; abundance: -; CDR3aa: CASSFVAGSADGYTF; CDR3nt: TGTGCCAGCAGCTTTGTCGCAGGGTCCGCGGATGGCTACACCTTC
d_gene: TRBD1; j_gene: TRBJ1-1; v_gene: TRBV18; abundance: -; CDR3aa: CASSPQGQGLLNTEAFF; CDR3nt: TGTGCCAGCTCACCTCAGGGACAGGGGCTATTGAACACTGAAGCTTTCTTT
d_gene: -; j_gene: TRBJ2-7; v_gene: TRBV7-9; abundance: few; CDR3aa: CASSSNRQKYEQYF; CDR3nt: TGTGCCAGCAGCTCAAATAGGCAGAAGTACGAGCAGTACTTC
d_gene: -; j_gene: TRBJ2-1; v_gene: TRBV2; abundance: -; CDR3aa: CATPGVPSGNEQFF; CDR3nt: TGTGCCACCCCCGGGGTTCCGTCGGGGAATGAGCAGTTCTTC
d_gene: TRBD1; j_gene: TRBJ1-2; v_gene: TRBV30; abundance: -; CDR3aa: CAWRGGTGGYGYTF; CDR3nt: TGTGCCTGGAGAGGTGGGACAGGCGGCTATGGCTACACCTTC
d_gene: TRBD1; j_gene: TRBJ2-3; v_gene: TRBV7-2; abundance: -; CDR3aa: CASSGRRRGQGGTDTQYF; CDR3nt: TGTGCCAGCAGCGGCAGGAGAAGGGGGCAAGGAGGCACAGATACGCAGTATTTT
d_gene: -; j_gene: TRBJ1-2; v_gene: TRBV2; abundance: few; CDR3aa: CASSGLQKGYTF; CDR3nt: TGTGCCAGCAGTGGGCTCCAGAAGGGCTACACCTTC
d_gene: TRBD1; j_gene: TRBJ2-3; v_gene: TRBV5-8; abundance: -; CDR3aa: CASSPWGQGDPDTQYF; CDR3nt: TGTGCCAGCAGCCCCTGGGGACAGGGTGATCCAGATACGCAGTATTTT
d_gene: -; j_gene: TRBJ2-1; v_gene: TRBV7-9; abundance: -; CDR3aa: CASSWHGEQFF; CDR3nt: TGTGCCAGCAGCTGGCACGGTGAGCAGTTCTTC
d_gene: -; j_gene: TRBJ1-5; v_gene: TRBV7-8; abundance: -; CDR3aa: CASSLEVIWLNSNQPQHF; CDR3nt: TGTGCCAGCAGCTTAGAAGTTATCTGGTTGAATAGCAATCAGCCCCAGCATTTT
d_gene: TRBD1; j_gene: TRBJ1-1; v_gene: TRBV6-1; abundance: -; CDR3aa: CASTEDRGGFF; CDR3nt: TGTGCCAGCACCGAAGACAGGGGGGGTTTCTTT
d_gene: TRBD1; j_gene: TRBJ2-1; v_gene: TRBV7-2; abundance: -; CDR3aa: CASSRGTDTTEQFF; CDR3nt: TGTGCCAGCAGCCGAGGGACAGATACCACTGAGCAGTTCTTC
d_gene: TRBD2; j_gene: TRBJ2-5; v_gene: TRBV27; abundance: -; CDR3aa: CASSQTSGGQETQYF; CDR3nt: TGTGCCAGCAGTCAGACTAGCGGGGGCCAAGAGACCCAGTACTTC
d_gene: -; j_gene: TRBJ1-5; v_gene: TRBV19; abundance: few; CDR3aa: CASSVQRGNQPQHF; CDR3nt: TGTGCCAGTAGTGTTCAACGGGGCAATCAGCCCCAGCATTTT
d_gene: TRBD2; j_gene: TRBJ2-1; v_gene: TRBV4-3; abundance: -; CDR3aa: CASSPWTSATNEQFF; CDR3nt: TGCGCCAGCAGCCCGTGGACTAGCGCGACCAATGAGCAGTTCTTC
d_gene: TRBD1; j_gene: TRBJ2-2; v_gene: TRBV5-4; abundance: -; CDR3aa: CASSKPLGDRGSGELFF; CDR3nt: TGTGCCAGCAGCAAACCTCTCGGGGACAGGGGAAGCGGGGAGCTGTTTTTT
d_gene: -; j_gene: TRBJ2-3; v_gene: TRBV5-6; abundance: -; CDR3aa: CASSLGLTTDTQYF; CDR3nt: TGTGCCAGCAGCCTAGGACTAACCACAGATACGCAGTATTTT
d_gene: TRBD1; j_gene: TRBJ1-2; v_gene: TRBV5-6; abundance: -; CDR3aa: CASSSKTGAGRPNYGYTF; CDR3nt: TGTGCCAGCAGCAGTAAGACAGGGGCCGGAAGACCTAACTATGGCTACACCTTC
d_gene: -; j_gene: TRBJ1-1; v_gene: TRBV6-5; abundance: -; CDR3aa: CASSYLDSNTEAFF; CDR3nt: TGTGCCAGCAGTTATCTCGACAGTAACACTGAAGCTTTCTTT
d_gene: TRBD1; j_gene: TRBJ1-1; v_gene: TRBV4-3; abundance: -; CDR3aa: CASSDDRGMNTEAFF; CDR3nt: TGCGCCAGCAGCGATGACAGGGGCATGAACACTGAAGCTTTCTTT
d_gene: -; j_gene: TRBJ1-1; v_gene: TRBV7-2; abundance: -; CDR3aa: CASSLGRVGTEAFF; CDR3nt: TGTGCCAGCAGCTTAGGTAGGGTGGGCACTGAAGCTTTCTTT
d_gene: TRBD1; j_gene: TRBJ1-2; v_gene: TRBV10-3; abundance: -; CDR3aa: CAISESMGDRPGYTF; CDR3nt: TGTGCCATCAGTGAGTCGATGGGGGACAGGCCTGGCTACACCTTC
d_gene: -; j_gene: TRBJ2-2; v_gene: TRBV4-3; abundance: -; CDR3aa: CASSRSVVGNTGELFF; CDR3nt: TGCGCCAGCAGCCGGTCTGTCGTAGGAAACACCGGGGAGCTGTTTTTT
d_gene: TRBD1; j_gene: TRBJ2-7; v_gene: TRBV5-8; abundance: -; CDR3aa: CASTGQEKYEQYF; CDR3nt: TGTGCCAGCACGGGACAGGAAAAATACGAGCAGTACTTC
d_gene: TRBD1; j_gene: TRBJ1-2; v_gene: TRBV29-1; abundance: many; CDR3aa: CSVEGQSYGYTF; CDR3nt: TGCAGCGTTGAGGGACAGTCCTATGGCTACACCTTC
d_gene: -; j_gene: TRBJ1-1; v_gene: TRBV30; abundance: -; CDR3aa: CASRRIGRNTEAFF; CDR3nt: TGTGCCTCCCGGAGGATCGGGAGGAACACTGAAGCTTTCTTT
d_gene: TRBD1; j_gene: TRBJ2-5; v_gene: TRBV19; abundance: -; CDR3aa: CASSMGQGLGETQYF; CDR3nt: TGTGCCAGTAGTATGGGACAGGGTTTGGGAGAGACCCAGTACTTC
d_gene: -; j_gene: TRBJ2-3; v_gene: TRBV5-1; abundance: -; CDR3aa: CASNSGTTDTQYF; CDR3nt: TGCGCCAGCAACAGCGGAACCACAGATACGCAGTATTTT
d_gene: -; j_gene: TRBJ1-1; v_gene: TRBV9; abundance: -; CDR3aa: CASSLGDTEAFF; CDR3nt: TGTGCCAGTTCGCTTGGGGACACTGAAGCTTTCTTT
d_gene: -; j_gene: TRBJ2-3; v_gene: TRBV7-8; abundance: -; CDR3aa: CASSFDTGIGEDTQYF; CDR3nt: TGTGCCAGCAGCTTCGATACAGGAATTGGTGAGGATACGCAGTATTTT
d_gene: -; j_gene: TRBJ2-7; v_gene: TRBV4-3; abundance: -; CDR3aa: CASSLRRGGDEQYF; CDR3nt: TGCGCCAGCAGCCTTCGTCGAGGTGGAGACGAGCAGTACTTC
d_gene: TRBD2; j_gene: TRBJ2-3; v_gene: TRBV7-9; abundance: once; CDR3aa: CASSLSTSGFTDTQYF; CDR3nt: TGTGCCAGCAGCCTGTCGACTAGCGGGTTTACAGATACGCAGTATTTT
d_gene: -; j_gene: TRBJ2-7; v_gene: TRBV2; abundance: -; CDR3aa: CASRDTTYEQYF; CDR3nt: TGTGCCAGCCGGGATACGACCTACGAGCAGTACTTC
d_gene: -; j_gene: TRBJ2-3; v_gene: TRBV12-5; abundance: -; CDR3aa: CASGAQGSTDTQYF; CDR3nt: TGTGCTAGTGGAGCCCAGGGATCCACAGATACGCAGTATTTT
d_gene: -; j_gene: TRBJ1-3; v_gene: TRBV5-4; abundance: -; CDR3aa: CASSLGQGTNTIYF; CDR3nt: TGTGCCAGCAGCTTGGGCCAGGGGACAAACACCATATATTTT
d_gene: -; j_gene: TRBJ2-7; v_gene: TRBV5-8; abundance: once; CDR3aa: CASSLITLQQYF; CDR3nt: TGTGCCAGCAGCTTGATTACTCTACAGCAGTACTTC
d_gene: -; j_gene: TRBJ1-1; v_gene: TRBV10-2; abundance: -; CDR3aa: CASSEPVPGRRNTEAFF; CDR3nt: TGCGCCAGCAGTGAACCTGTTCCGGGACGGAGGAACACTGAAGCTTTCTTT
d_gene: -; j_gene: TRBJ2-2; v_gene: TRBV7-2; abundance: -; CDR3aa: CASSSRNTGELFF; CDR3nt: TGTGCCAGCAGCTCACGGAACACCGGGGAGCTGTTTTTT
d_gene: -; j_gene: TRBJ2-1; v_gene: TRBV7-7; abundance: -; CDR3aa: CASSLADQAVSYNEQFF; CDR3nt: TGTGCCAGCAGCTTAGCCGACCAAGCGGTGTCCTACAATGAGCAGTTCTTC
d_gene: TRBD1; j_gene: TRBJ2-2; v_gene: TRBV10-3; abundance: -; CDR3aa: CAISRNRDRGNEGELFF; CDR3nt: TGTGCCATCAGCCGAAACCGGGACAGGGGGAATGAGGGGGAGCTGTTTTTT
d_gene: TRBD2; j_gene: TRBJ2-7; v_gene: TRBV5-1; abundance: -; CDR3aa: CASSLEAGAYEQYF; CDR3nt: TGCGCCAGCAGCTTGGAAGCGGGGGCCTACGAGCAGTACTTC
d_gene: -; j_gene: TRBJ2-7; v_gene: TRBV5-1; abundance: -; CDR3aa: CASSLEVFYEQYF; CDR3nt: TGCGCCAGCAGCTTGGAGGTCTTCTACGAGCAGTACTTC
d_gene: -; j_gene: TRBJ2-7; v_gene: TRBV4-1; abundance: -; CDR3aa: CASSHTDRSYEQYF; CDR3nt: TGCGCCAGCAGCCATACCGACCGGTCCTACGAGCAGTACTTC
d_gene: -; j_gene: TRBJ2-3; v_gene: TRBV5-1; abundance: once; CDR3aa: CASSLQGDTQYF; CDR3nt: TGCGCCAGCAGCTTGCAGGGCGATACGCAGTATTTT
d_gene: -; j_gene: TRBJ1-2; v_gene: TRBV9; abundance: once; CDR3aa: CASSVSQGANYGYTF; CDR3nt: TGTGCCAGCAGCGTTTCACAGGGAGCTAACTATGGCTACACCTTC
d_gene: TRBD1; j_gene: TRBJ2-7; v_gene: TRBV7-6; abundance: -; CDR3aa: CASSREGQGSYYEQYF; CDR3nt: TGTGCCAGCAGCAGAGAAGGACAGGGTTCCTACTACGAGCAGTACTTC
d_gene: TRBD1; j_gene: TRBJ1-5; v_gene: TRBV28; abundance: once; CDR3aa: CASSYPGQGQPQHF; CDR3nt: TGTGCCAGCAGTTATCCGGGACAGGGCCAGCCCCAGCATTTT
d_gene: TRBD1; j_gene: TRBJ1-2; v_gene: TRBV6-6; abundance: -; CDR3aa: CASRLDRVMDGYTF; CDR3nt: TGTGCCAGCAGACTGGACAGGGTGATGGACGGCTACACCTTC
d_gene: -; j_gene: TRBJ1-1; v_gene: TRBV9; abundance: -; CDR3aa: CASSVATGRNTEAFF; CDR3nt: TGTGCCAGCAGCGTAGCTACGGGGCGGAACACTGAAGCTTTCTTT
d_gene: TRBD1; j_gene: TRBJ1-2; v_gene: TRBV4-1; abundance: -; CDR3aa: CASSHPDRTDYGYTF; CDR3nt: TGCGCCAGCAGCCACCCGGACAGGACGGACTATGGCTACACCTTC
d_gene: -; j_gene: TRBJ2-1; v_gene: TRBV2; abundance: -; CDR3aa: CASNFQGPYNEQFF; CDR3nt: TGTGCCAGCAATTTCCAGGGTCCCTACAATGAGCAGTTCTTC
d_gene: -; j_gene: TRBJ2-3; v_gene: TRBV5-4; abundance: -; CDR3aa: CASSFGLPLSTDTQYF; CDR3nt: TGTGCCAGCAGCTTCGGACTACCCCTCAGCACAGATACGCAGTATTTT
d_gene: -; j_gene: TRBJ1-1; v_gene: TRBV19; abundance: -; CDR3aa: CASSIGQTGRAFF; CDR3nt: TGTGCCAGTAGTATAGGCCAGACGGGGCGAGCTTTCTTT
d_gene: TRBD1; j_gene: TRBJ1-6; v_gene: TRBV2; abundance: -; CDR3aa: CASSSGTGSSPLHF; CDR3nt: TGTGCCAGCAGTTCCGGGACAGGGAGTTCACCCCTCCACTTT
d_gene: -; j_gene: TRBJ2-2; v_gene: TRBV29-1; abundance: -; CDR3aa: CSVEGTGRTGELFF; CDR3nt: TGCAGCGTTGAAGGTACAGGCCGGACCGGGGAGCTGTTTTTT
d_gene: -; j_gene: TRBJ2-1; v_gene: TRBV7-3; abundance: few; CDR3aa: CASSSASSTGQQFF; CDR3nt: TGTGCCAGCAGCTCCGCTTCATCGACAGGCCAGCAGTTCTTC
d_gene: -; j_gene: TRBJ2-7; v_gene: TRBV6-6; abundance: -; CDR3aa: CASSYSNRGTYEQYF; CDR3nt: TGTGCCAGCAGTTACTCGAATCGCGGGACCTACGAGCAGTACTTC
d_gene: -; j_gene: TRBJ1-2; v_gene: TRBV7-2; abundance: -; CDR3aa: CASSLPGLNYGYTF; CDR3nt: TGTGCCAGCAGCTTACCAGGTTTGAACTATGGCTACACCTTC
d_gene: -; j_gene: TRBJ1-6; v_gene: TRBV5-1; abundance: few; CDR3aa: CASSSRDNHSPLHF; CDR3nt: TGCGCCAGCAGCTCCCGGGACAACCATTCACCCCTCCACTTT